A single sample is the source of the 8 T cell receptor beta chains below, sequenced in a study of blood T cell repertoires in COVID-19. Only in-frame clones appear in the TCRdb table, and some are missing; sequencing was by immunoSEQ multiplex PCR. The data show some 80,000 clones, around nine tenths seen once. The specimen was peripheral blood. The receptors derive from an older man with active or convalescent COVID-19.

V and J are TRBV7-9 and TRBJ2-7, with 8 bases aligning to TRBD1. This CDR3 spans 15 amino acids. After removal of 3 bases from V and 3 bases from J, the junction contained 7 bases not matched to a gene. From germline, CDR1 is SEHNR and CDR2 FQNEAQ (reference sequence). CDR3 bases: TGTGCCAGCAGCTTCCCCGGGACAGGCGGCTACGAGCAGTACGTC. Protein product: CASSFPGTGGYEQYV.

The chain couples TRBV30 to TRBJ1-5; D is uncertain. This CDR3 has 13 residues. V was cut by 2 bases and J by 0 bases, with 5 bases left in between. Germline assignment: CDR1 GTSNPN and CDR2 SVGIG (reference sequence). The CDR3 is CAWSPNSNQPQHF. The DNA of the CDR3 is TGTGCCTGGAGTCCCAATAGCAATCAGCCCCAGCATTTT.

This rearrangement joins TRBV2 to TRBJ1-5, with D perhaps TRBD1 (5 bases). CDR1 SNHLY and CDR2 FYNNEI come from the germline V gene. The ends were cut back, 8 bases at V and 1 base at J, with 18 bases in the middle. The CDR3 sequence is 16 residues long. CDR3 DNA: TGTGCCAGCCAAGAAAGGGGAATTGAGAGCAATCAGCCCCAGCATTTT. Protein: CASQERGIESNQPQHF.

This clone was picked up one time. V is TRBV6-1 and J is TRBJ2-2; D is uncertain. V lost 2 bases and J lost 0, with 10 bases in between. The germline CDR1 and CDR2 sequences are MNHNS and SASEGT. The CDR3 sequence is 16 residues long. The CDR3 DNA reads TGTGCCAGCAGTGAATTTGGAGCGACGAACACCGGGGAGCTGTTTTTT. Its translation is CASSEFGATNTGELFF.

This chain connects TRBV18 to TRBJ1-1; D gene uncertain. Trimming left V 0 bases short and J 5 bases short, with 16 bases between. The germline V gene has CDR1 KGHSH and CDR2 LQKENI. The CDR3 loop spans 16 amino acids. CDR3 sequence: CASSPPYAGGRTEAFF. The CDR3 DNA reads TGTGCCAGCTCACCACCATATGCCGGAGGAAGGACTGAAGCTTTCTTT.

The rearrangement joins TRBV7-2 to TRBJ1-1; tentative D call: TRBD1 (6 bases). CDR3 length: 13 residues. The ends were cut back, 10 bases at V and 3 bases at J, with 15 bases in the middle. CDR1 SGHTA and CDR2 FQGNSA come from the germline V gene. CDR3: CATNRDTHTEAFF. CDR3 in DNA: TGTGCCACCAACCGGGACACTCACACTGAAGCTTTCTTT.

The V and J genes are TRBV19 and TRBJ2-1; 11 bases align to TRBD1. J lost 4 bases, V lost 3 bases, and 5 bases had no gene match. Germline V lookup: CDR1 LNHDA, CDR2 SQIVND (reference sequence). This CDR3 is 16 amino acids long. The CDR3 is CASSIGGTGGYNEQFF. The CDR3 DNA reads TGTGCCAGTAGTATTGGGGGGACAGGGGGTTACAATGAGCAGTTCTTC.

The V and J genes are TRBV7-2 and TRBJ1-1; 9 bases agree with TRBD1. The CDR3 spans 13 residues. CDR1 SGHTA and CDR2 FQGNSA come from the germline V gene. After removal of 8 bases from V and 11 bases from J, the junction contained 12 bases not matched to a gene. The CDR3 DNA reads as TGTGCCAGCCTCACTCGGACAGGGGATTTGGCTTTCTTT. It specifies CASLTRTGDLAFF. Full variable domain (missing parts from reference TRBV7-2 and TRBJ1-1): GAGVSQSPSNKVTEKGKDVELRCDPISGHTALYWYRQSLGQGLEFLIYFQGNSAPDKSGLPSDRFSAERTGGSVSTLTIQRTQQEDSAVYLCASLTRTGDLAFFGQGTRLTVV.